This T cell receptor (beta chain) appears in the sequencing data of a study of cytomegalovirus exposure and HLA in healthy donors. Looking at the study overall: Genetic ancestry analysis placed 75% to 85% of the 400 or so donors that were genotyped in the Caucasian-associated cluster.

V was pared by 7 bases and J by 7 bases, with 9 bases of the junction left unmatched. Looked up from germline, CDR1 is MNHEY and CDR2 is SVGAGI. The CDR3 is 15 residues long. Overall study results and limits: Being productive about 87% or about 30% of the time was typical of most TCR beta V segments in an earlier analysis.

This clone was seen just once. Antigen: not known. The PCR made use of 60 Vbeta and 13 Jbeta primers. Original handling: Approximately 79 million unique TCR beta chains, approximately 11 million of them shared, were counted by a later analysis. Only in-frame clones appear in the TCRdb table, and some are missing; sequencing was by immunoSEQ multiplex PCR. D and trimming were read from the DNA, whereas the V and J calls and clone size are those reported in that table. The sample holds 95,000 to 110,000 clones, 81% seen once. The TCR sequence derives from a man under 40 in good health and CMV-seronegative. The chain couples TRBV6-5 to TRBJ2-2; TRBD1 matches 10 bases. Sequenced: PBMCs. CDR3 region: CASTADRGFSGELFF. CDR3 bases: TGTGCCAGCACCGCGGACAGGGGGTTTAGCGGGGAGCTGTTTTTT.